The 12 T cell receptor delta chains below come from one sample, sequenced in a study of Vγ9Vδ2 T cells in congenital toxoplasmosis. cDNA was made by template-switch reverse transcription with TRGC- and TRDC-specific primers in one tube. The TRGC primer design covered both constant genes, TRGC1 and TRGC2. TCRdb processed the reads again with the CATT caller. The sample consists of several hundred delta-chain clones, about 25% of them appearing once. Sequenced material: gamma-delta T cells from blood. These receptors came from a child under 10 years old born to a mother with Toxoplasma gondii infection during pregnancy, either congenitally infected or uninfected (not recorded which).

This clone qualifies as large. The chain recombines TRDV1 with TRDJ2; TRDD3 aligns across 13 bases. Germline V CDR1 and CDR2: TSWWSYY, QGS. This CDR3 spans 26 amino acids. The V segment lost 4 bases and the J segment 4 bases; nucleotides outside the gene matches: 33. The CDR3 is CALGAKQQSRFPTWYWGIRETAQLFF. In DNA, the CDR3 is TGTGCTCTTGGGGCAAAGCAACAATCGCGATTTCCTACGTGGTACTGGGGGATACGCGAGACAGCACAACTCTTCTTT.

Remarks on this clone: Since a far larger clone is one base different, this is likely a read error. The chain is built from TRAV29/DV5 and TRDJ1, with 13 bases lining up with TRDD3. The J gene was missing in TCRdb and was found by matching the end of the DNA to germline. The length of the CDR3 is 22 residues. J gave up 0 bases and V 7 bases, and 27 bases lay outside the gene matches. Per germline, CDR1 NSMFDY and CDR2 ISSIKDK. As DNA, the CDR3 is TGTGCAACACGAAATGGTACTGGGGGATACGCGGTGGGGGCCGAGTACACCGATAAACTCATCTTT. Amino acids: CATRNGTGGYAVGAEYTDKLIF.

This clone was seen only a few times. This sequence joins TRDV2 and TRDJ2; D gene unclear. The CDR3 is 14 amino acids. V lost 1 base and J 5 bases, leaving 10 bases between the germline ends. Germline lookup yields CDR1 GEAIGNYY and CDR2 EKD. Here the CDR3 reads CACDTMEDTAQLFF. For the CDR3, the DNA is TGTGCCTGTGACACAATGGAGGATACAGCACAACTCTTCTTT.

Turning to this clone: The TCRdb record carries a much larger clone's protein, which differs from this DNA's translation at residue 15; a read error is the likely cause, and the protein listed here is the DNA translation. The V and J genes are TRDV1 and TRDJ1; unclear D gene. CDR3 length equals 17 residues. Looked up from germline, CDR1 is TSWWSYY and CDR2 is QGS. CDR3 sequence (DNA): TGTGCTCTTGGGGAGGGCTACTTCGGAACGTACACCGATAAACACATCTTT. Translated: CALGEGYFGTYTDKHIF.

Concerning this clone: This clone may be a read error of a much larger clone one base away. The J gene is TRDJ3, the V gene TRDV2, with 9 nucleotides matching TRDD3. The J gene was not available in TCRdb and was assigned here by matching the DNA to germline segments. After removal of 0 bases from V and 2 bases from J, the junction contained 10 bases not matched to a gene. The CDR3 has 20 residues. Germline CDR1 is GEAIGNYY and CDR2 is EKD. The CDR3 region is CACDTVPGDTLTWDTRQMFF. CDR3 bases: TGTGCCTGTGACACCGTACCGGGGGATACTTTGACCTGGGACACCCGACAGATGTTTTTC.

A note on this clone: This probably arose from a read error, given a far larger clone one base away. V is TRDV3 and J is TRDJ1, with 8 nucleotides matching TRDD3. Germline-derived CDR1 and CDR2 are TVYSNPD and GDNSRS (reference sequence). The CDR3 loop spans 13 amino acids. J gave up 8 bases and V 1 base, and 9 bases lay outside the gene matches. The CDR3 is CAFTHWGVSKLIF. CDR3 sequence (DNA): TGTGCCTTTACTCACTGGGGGGTGTCAAAACTCATCTTT.

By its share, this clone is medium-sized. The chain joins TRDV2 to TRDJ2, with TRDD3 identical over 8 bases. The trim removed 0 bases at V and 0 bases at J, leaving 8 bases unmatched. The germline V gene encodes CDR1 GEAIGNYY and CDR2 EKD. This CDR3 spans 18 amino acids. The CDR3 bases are TGTGCCTGTGACACCGTACTGGGGGGGCCAGCTTTGACAGCACAACTCTTCTTT. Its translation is CACDTVLGGPALTAQLFF.

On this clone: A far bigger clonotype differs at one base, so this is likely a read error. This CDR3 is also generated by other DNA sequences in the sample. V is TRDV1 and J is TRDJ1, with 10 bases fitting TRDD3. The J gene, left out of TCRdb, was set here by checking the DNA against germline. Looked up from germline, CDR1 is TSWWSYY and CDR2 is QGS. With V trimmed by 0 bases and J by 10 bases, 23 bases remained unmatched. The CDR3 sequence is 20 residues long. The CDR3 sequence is CALGELWRLPRMSGGYILIF. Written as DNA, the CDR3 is TGTGCTCTTGGGGAACTATGGCGCCTTCCCAGGATGTCTGGGGGATATATACTCATCTTT.

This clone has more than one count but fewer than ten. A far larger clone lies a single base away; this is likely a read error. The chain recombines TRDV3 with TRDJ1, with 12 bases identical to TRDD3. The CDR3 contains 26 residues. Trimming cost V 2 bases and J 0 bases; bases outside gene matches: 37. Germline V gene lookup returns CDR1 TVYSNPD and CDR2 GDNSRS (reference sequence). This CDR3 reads CAFERAFISQCAGYWGIPVDTDKLIF. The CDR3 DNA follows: TGTGCCTTTGAGCGCGCTTTCATCTCCCAATGTGCCGGGTACTGGGGGATACCCGTGGACACCGATAAACTCATCTTT. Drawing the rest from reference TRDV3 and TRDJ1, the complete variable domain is CDKVTQSSPDQTVASGSEVVLLCTYDTVYSNPDLFWYRIRPDYSFQFVFYGDNSRSEGADFTQGRFSVKHILTQKAFHLVISPVRTEDSATYYCAFERAFISQCAGYWGIPVDTDKLIFGKGTRVTVEP.

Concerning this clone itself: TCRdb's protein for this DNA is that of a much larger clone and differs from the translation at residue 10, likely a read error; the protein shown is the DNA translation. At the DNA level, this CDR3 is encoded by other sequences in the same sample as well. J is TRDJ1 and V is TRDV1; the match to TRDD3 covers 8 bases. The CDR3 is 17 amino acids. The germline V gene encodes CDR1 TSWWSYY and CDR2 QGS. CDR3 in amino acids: CALGEGYWGAYTDKLIF. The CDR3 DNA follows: TGTGCTCTTGGGGAGGGATACTGGGGGGCGTACACCGATAAACTTATCTTT.

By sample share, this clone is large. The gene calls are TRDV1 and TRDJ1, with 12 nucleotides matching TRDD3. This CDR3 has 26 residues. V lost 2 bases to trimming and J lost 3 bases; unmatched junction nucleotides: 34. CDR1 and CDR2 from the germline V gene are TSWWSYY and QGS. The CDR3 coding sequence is TGTGCTCTTGGGGAAGGGGGGGGCCCCTTCCTACGCACCCCAATCGTACTGGGGGATACACCCGATAAACTCATCTTT. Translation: CALGEGGGPFLRTPIVLGDTPDKLIF.

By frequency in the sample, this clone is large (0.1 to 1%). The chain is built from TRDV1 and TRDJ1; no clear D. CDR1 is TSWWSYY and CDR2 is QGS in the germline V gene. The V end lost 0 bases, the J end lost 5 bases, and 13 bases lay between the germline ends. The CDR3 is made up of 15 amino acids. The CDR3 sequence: CALGELPRTTDKLIF. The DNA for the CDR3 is TGTGCTCTTGGGGAACTTCCACGTACTACGGATAAACTCATCTTT.